This T cell receptor beta chain emerged from a study of blood T cell repertoires in COVID-19. Study as a whole: Some COVID-19 samples were acute and others convalescent; all came from the United States, Italy and Spain. Sources were T cells, B-cell-depleted T cells, or PBMCs; the material itself was cDNA or gDNA.

In the study's own analysis: By means of reference gene primer amplification, nucleated cell counts were estimated. Only in-frame clones appear in the TCRdb table, and some are missing; sequencing was by immunoSEQ multiplex PCR. V, J and clone size were drawn from that table, and D and trimming were deduced from the DNA. The table lists 20,000 to 25,000 clones, roughly nine tenths of them singletons, with around 25% in the top ten. V was cut by 3 bases and J by 4 bases, with 11 bases left in between. Germline-derived CDR1 and CDR2 are DFQATT and SNEGSKA (reference sequence). There are 13 residues in the CDR3.

The chain joins TRBV20-1 to TRBJ2-3, with D perhaps matching TRBD2 (7 bases). This receptor was taken from a human donor with active COVID-19. The donor label of this sample is uncertain. What was sequenced was peripheral blood. The CDR3 DNA reads TGCAGTGCTAGTCGGGGGGCGGCAGATACGCAGTATTTT. Encoded protein: CSASRGAADTQYF.